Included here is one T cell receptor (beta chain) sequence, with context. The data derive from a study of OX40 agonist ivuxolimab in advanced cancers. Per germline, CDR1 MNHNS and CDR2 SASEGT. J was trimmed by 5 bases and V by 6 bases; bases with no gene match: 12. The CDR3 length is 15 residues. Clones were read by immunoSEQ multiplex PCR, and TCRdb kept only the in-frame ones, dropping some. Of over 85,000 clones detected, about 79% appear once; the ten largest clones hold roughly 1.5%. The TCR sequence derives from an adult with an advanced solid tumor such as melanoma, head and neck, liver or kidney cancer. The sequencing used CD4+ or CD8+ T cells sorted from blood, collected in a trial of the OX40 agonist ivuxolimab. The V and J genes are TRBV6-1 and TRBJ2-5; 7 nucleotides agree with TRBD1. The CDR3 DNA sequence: TGTGCCAGCAGCATACAGGGGACATTACGGGAGACCCAGTACTTC. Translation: CASSIQGTLRETQYF.